This T cell receptor (beta chain) was documented in a study of cytomegalovirus exposure and HLA in healthy donors. A multiplex PCR was run with 60 Vbeta primers and 13 Jbeta primers. Here immunoSEQ multiplex PCR was the method, and the copy in TCRdb shows in-frame clones only, minus some. The sample lists 95,000 to 150,000 clones; roughly 80% were seen once. Looked up from germline, CDR1 is SNHLY and CDR2 is FYNNEI. Deletions cut 7 bases from V and 2 bases from J, with 13 bases between. The CDR3 runs 14 residues. Only one count was recorded for this clone. The sequenced sample was PBMCs. The clonotype comes from a man aged 30 to 39 in good health and CMV-seronegative. The gene calls are TRBV2 and TRBJ2-3; perhaps TRBD2 as D (5 bases). The CDR3 sequence is CASTWRGPTDTQYF. The CDR3 region has the DNA TGTGCCAGCACGTGGCGAGGGCCCACAGATACGCAGTATTTT.